One sample yielded the 28 T cell receptor beta chains listed below, sequenced in a study of T cell repertoires in cytomegalovirus infection. TCRdb fed the reads into MiXCR, producing one record per CDR3 protein. The sample lists a few hundred thousand distinct CDR3 sequences, just under 40% occurring once. These TCRs are of unknown antigen specificity. Sequenced material: cultured PBMCs, taken from culture after CMV antigen stimulation. The receptors shown here come from a human donor in good health (CMV status not recorded). Some clones in this sample may be carry-over from other donors' samples.

This clonotype showed up just a few times. V is TRBV4-1 and J is TRBJ1-1; D gene ambiguous. The CDR3 runs to 15 residues. Trimming took off 1 base at V and 1 base at J, with 10 bases between the two ends. The germline gives CDR1 MGHRA, CDR2 YSYEKL. The CDR3 DNA follows: TGCGCCAGCAGCCAAGTTGGGGATTCGAACACTGAAGCTTTCTTT. It encodes CASSQVGDSNTEAFF.

V gene TRBV15 combines with J gene TRBJ1-5; no firm D call. With 1 base removed from V and 0 bases from J, the gap between germline ends came to 10 bases. The CDR3 length is 16 residues. Germline-derived CDR1 and CDR2 are LNHNV and YYDKDF (reference sequence). The CDR3 sequence: CATSRGVIGSNQPQHF. The CDR3 region has the DNA TGTGCCACCAGCAGAGGGGTAATCGGTAGCAATCAGCCCCAGCATTTT.

This clonotype turned up a few times. The chain uses TRBV7-8 and TRBJ2-3; 7 bases map to TRBD2. The V gene end was trimmed by 4 bases and the J gene end by 5 bases; junction bases not matched to a gene: 9. CDR1 and CDR2 (germline): SGHVS, FQNEAQ. The CDR3 length is 15 residues. CDR3 nucleotide sequence: TGTGCCAGCAGCTCGCCTTGGGGCGGGGGAGATACGCAGTATTTT. Protein sequence: CASSSPWGGGDTQYF.

This clonotype showed up just a few times. This chain uses TRBV25-1 with TRBJ1-1; 7 bases line up with TRBD1. V lost 1 base and J lost 3; bases outside the gene matches: 8. The V gene's germline CDR1 is MGHDK and CDR2 SYGVNS. The CDR3 runs to 16 residues. CDR3 protein: CASSESTGRKDTEAFF. CDR3 coding DNA: TGTGCCAGCAGTGAATCGACAGGGAGGAAGGACACTGAAGCTTTCTTT.

This chain uses TRBV6-5 with TRBJ2-7; the D gene is possibly TRBD2 (6 bases). V was clipped by 0 bases and J by 0 bases, with 12 bases between them. Germline CDR1 is MNHEY and CDR2 is SVGAGI. This CDR3 has 16 amino acids. The CDR3 spells CASSYSTGVSSYEQYF. CDR3 in DNA: TGTGCCAGCAGTTACTCGACGGGGGTTAGCTCCTACGAGCAGTACTTC.

The CDR3 reads CASSLGGANEKLFF. The CDR3 DNA reads TGTGCCAGCAGCTTAGGAGGGGCTAATGAAAAACTGTTTTTT. The V call is TRBV7-2, the J call TRBJ1-4; a weak D match, TRBD1 (5 bases). V dropped 1 base and J dropped 3 bases, with 6 bases sitting between them. The germline V gene encodes CDR1 SGHTA and CDR2 FQGNSA. The CDR3 extends over 14 amino acids.

CDR3 sequence reads: CASSPDSPVATNEKLFF. As DNA, the CDR3 is TGTGCCAGCTCACCCGACAGCCCAGTTGCAACTAATGAAAAACTGTTTTTT. This chain links TRBV18 with TRBJ1-4; D may be TRBD1 (5 bases). Germline values: CDR1 KGHSH, CDR2 LQKENI. The V end was cut by 3 bases, the J end by 0 bases, with 14 bases between. This CDR3 contains 17 residues.

To note about this clonotype: A much larger clone lies a single base off, so this may be a read error. This chain links TRBV7-3 with TRBJ2-3, with D perhaps TRBD1 (5 bases). Per the germline V gene, CDR1 is SGHTA and CDR2 is FQGTGA. This CDR3 comprises 13 residues. Trimming shortened V by 5 bases and J by 0 bases, and 6 bases separated the two germline ends. CDR3 DNA: TGTGCCAGCAGCCAGGGAAGCACAGATACGCAGTATTTT. Translation gives CASSQGSTDTQYF. The full variable domain, in which reference TRBV7-3 and TRBJ2-3 provide the parts outside the CDR3, is GAGVSQTPSNKVTEKGKYVELRCDPISGHTALYWYRQSLGQGPEFLIYFQGTGAADDSGLPNDRFFAVRPEGSVSTLKIQRTERGDSAVYLCASSQGSTDTQYFGPGTRLTVL.

The chain combines TRBV2 with TRBJ2-4, with D possibly matching TRBD1 (6 bases). Germline V lookup: CDR1 SNHLY, CDR2 FYNNEI. The length of the CDR3 is 17 residues. V gave up 3 bases and J gave up 4 bases, with 19 bases separating them. CDR3 region: CASSDQGMRDTKNIQYF. The CDR3 bases are TGTGCCAGCAGTGATCAGGGGATGAGGGACACTAAAAACATTCAGTACTTC. The full variable domain, with the rest looked up from reference TRBV2 and TRBJ2-4, is EPEVTQTPSHQVTQMGQEVILRCVPISNHLYFYWYRQILGQKVEFLVSFYNNEISEKSEIFDDQFSVERPDGSNFTLKIRSTKLEDSAMYFCASSDQGMRDTKNIQYFGAGTRLSVL.

This clonotype has a handful of counts. One base away lies a much larger clone, so this may be a sequencing read error. The chain links TRBV6-1 to TRBJ2-5; D gene ambiguous. The CDR3 consists of 13 residues. Trimming cost V 6 bases and J 2 bases, with 10 bases left between them. Germline CDR1 MNHNS, CDR2 SASEGT. The chain's CDR3 is CASSYGQQETQYF. The CDR3 DNA reads TGTGCCAGCAGCTACGGCCAGCAAGAGACCCAGTACTTC.

The V call is TRBV10-1, the J call TRBJ2-3; the D gene is possibly TRBD2 (5 bases). Trimming took off 3 bases at V and 3 bases at J, with 10 bases between the two ends. This CDR3 contains 14 residues. The germline CDR1 and CDR2 sequences are WNHNN and SYGVQD (reference sequence). Here the CDR3 reads CASSDVLATDTQYF. CDR3 DNA: TGCGCCAGCAGTGATGTCCTAGCAACAGATACGCAGTATTTT.

The gene calls are TRBV9 and TRBJ2-2; 8 bases match TRBD2. Trimming took 4 bases from V and 3 from J; bases not matched to a gene: 8. The germline gives CDR1 SGDLS, CDR2 YYNGEE. The CDR3 is 16 amino acids. The CDR3 region has the DNA TGTGCCAGCAGCACGGGCGGGGGGTCGCACACCGGGGAGCTGTTTTTT. Translating gives CASSTGGGSHTGELFF.

DNA for the CDR3: TGTGCCAGCAGTAGAATTCCGAACACCGGGGAGCTGTTTTTT. As protein: CASSRIPNTGELFF. V usage is TRBV12-3 or TRBV12-4 and J usage is TRBJ2-2; the D is unclear. Deletions cut 5 bases from V and 0 bases from J, with 7 bases between. The CDR3 totals 14 residues.

The chain combines TRBV19 with TRBJ1-5; D not resolved. Germline values: CDR1 LNHDA, CDR2 SQIVND (reference sequence). The V and J ends lost 6 bases and 0 bases respectively, with 6 bases between them. The CDR3 spans 13 residues. The CDR3 here is CASRHYSNQPQHF. The CDR3 bases are TGTGCCAGTAGGCACTATAGCAATCAGCCCCAGCATTTT.

The CDR3 DNA reads as TGTGCCAGTAGCGATGACAGGGGGCGCAGGCAGCCCCAGCATTTT. Protein: CASSDDRGRRQPQHF. The chain employs TRBV19 and TRBJ1-5; 10 bases are a match to TRBD1. In germline, CDR1 is LNHDA, CDR2 SQIVND (reference sequence). This CDR3 comprises 15 residues. The trim removed 6 bases at V and 7 bases at J, leaving 9 bases unmatched. Supplemented by reference TRBV19 and TRBJ1-5, the full variable domain reads DGGITQSPKYLFRKEGQNVTLSCEQNLNHDAMYWYRQDPGQGLRLIYYSQIVNDFQKGDIAEGYSVSREKKESFPLTVTSAQKNPTAFYLCASSDDRGRRQPQHFGDGTRLSIL.

The V call is TRBV7-4, the J call TRBJ2-6, with a weak D call TRBD1 (6 bases). V lost 5 bases, J lost 1 base, and 18 bases lay in between. Germline CDR1 and CDR2: SGHVT and SQSDAQ. This CDR3 has 18 amino acids. CDR3 DNA sequence: TGTGCCAGCAGCCGACCGGGACAAGAAACGTCTGGGGCCAACGTCCTGACTTTC. Residues: CASSRPGQETSGANVLTF. Filled out from reference TRBV7-4 and TRBJ2-6, the complete variable domain reads GAGVSQSPRYKVAKRGRDVALRCDSISGHVTLYWYRQTLGQGSEVLTYSQSDAQRDKSGRPSGRFSAERPERSVSTLKIQRTEQGDSAVYLCASSRPGQETSGANVLTFGAGSRLTVL.

As DNA, the CDR3 is TGTGCCAGCAGGCCCCAGGGGTTTAGCAATCAGCCCCAGCATTTT. This codes for CASRPQGFSNQPQHF. This chain connects TRBV6-1 to TRBJ1-5, with a weak D call TRBD1 (6 bases). The CDR3 runs to 15 residues. Germline assignment: CDR1 MNHNS and CDR2 SASEGT. V lost 6 bases and J lost 0, with 12 bases in between.

This chain connects TRBV19 to TRBJ2-1; TRBD2 agrees at 8 bases. CDR1 LNHDA and CDR2 SQIVND come from the germline V gene (reference sequence). The CDR3 length is 15 residues. V dropped 5 bases and J dropped 3; count of bases not matched to a gene: 6. For the CDR3, the DNA is TGTGCCAGTAGTCCTCTAGCGGGCTTCTACAATGAGCAGTTCTTC. This codes for CASSPLAGFYNEQFF. The complete variable domain, with remaining parts taken from reference TRBV19 and TRBJ2-1, reads DGGITQSPKYLFRKEGQNVTLSCEQNLNHDAMYWYRQDPGQGLRLIYYSQIVNDFQKGDIAEGYSVSREKKESFPLTVTSAQKNPTAFYLCASSPLAGFYNEQFFGPGTRLTVL.

This clonotype was detected only a few times. The rearrangement joins TRBV6-2 or TRBV6-3 to TRBJ2-7; D might be TRBD1 (7 bases). This CDR3 has 14 amino acids. The ends were cut back, 4 bases at V and 3 bases at J, with 13 bases in the middle. CDR1 MNHEY and CDR2 SVGEGT come from the germline V gene. The CDR3 reads CASSLAGQIYEQYF. In DNA form, the CDR3 reads TGTGCCAGCAGTTTGGCGGGACAGATCTACGAGCAGTACTTC.

This chain connects TRBV24-1 to TRBJ2-6; D gene ambiguous. The CDR3 is made up of 16 amino acids. Per germline, CDR1 KGHDR and CDR2 SFDVKD. V was trimmed by 9 bases and J by 5 bases, leaving 19 bases between them. CDR3 region: CATPLRRAQRANVLTF. The CDR3 DNA is TGTGCCACCCCACTGAGACGCGCTCAGAGGGCCAACGTCCTGACTTTC.

The sample holds one count of this clonotype. The CDR3 DNA reads as TGTGCTAGTGGTTTGGTACTTGGGCGTAACACTGAAGCTTTCTTT. It yields the protein CASGLVLGRNTEAFF. This chain links TRBV12-5 with TRBJ1-1, with D unresolved. The CDR3 totals 15 residues. V lost 0 bases to trimming and J lost 2 bases, with 10 bases between them. Germline V gene data show CDR1 as LGHNT and CDR2 as FRNRAP.

This clonotype was found a few times. This sequence joins TRBV6-1 and TRBJ2-5; TRBD2 agrees at 10 bases. This CDR3 has 16 residues. The germline V gene encodes CDR1 MNHNS and CDR2 SASEGT. V gave up 2 bases and J gave up 5 bases; unmatched junction bases: 8. The CDR3 bases are TGTGCCAGCAGTGAAATCCCTAGCGGGGGAAAGGAGACCCAGTACTTC. Amino acid sequence: CASSEIPSGGKETQYF.

This clonotype was observed many times. This sequence joins TRBV7-2 and TRBJ1-2, with D possibly matching TRBD1 (5 bases). The CDR3 length is 14 residues. V was clipped by 2 bases and J by 4 bases, with 11 bases between them. CDR1 and CDR2 (germline): SGHTA, FQGNSA. CDR3 loop: CASSLLDSSYGYTF. The CDR3 DNA sequence: TGTGCCAGCAGCTTACTCGACAGCTCCTATGGCTACACCTTC. Supplemented by reference TRBV7-2 and TRBJ1-2, the full variable domain reads GAGVSQSPSNKVTEKGKDVELRCDPISGHTALYWYRQSLGQGLEFLIYFQGNSAPDKSGLPSDRFSAERTGGSVSTLTIQRTQQEDSAVYLCASSLLDSSYGYTFGSGTRLTVV.

This clonotype came up many times. The rearrangement links TRBV10-3 to TRBJ2-3, with D possibly TRBD2 on 6 matching bases. Germline V CDR1 and CDR2: ENHRY, SYGVKD. The V and J ends lost 5 bases and 11 bases respectively, with 17 bases between them. CDR3 length: 13 amino acids. This CDR3 reads CAISFSEREMQYF. The CDR3 DNA is TGTGCCATCAGTTTTTCGGAACGGGAGATGCAGTATTTT.

This clonotype was counted between two and nine times. The chain has TRBV10-3 and TRBJ2-3, with D tentatively TRBD2 (7 bases). V was shortened by 4 bases and J by 4 bases, with 12 bases between the two germline ends. The CDR3 sequence is 14 residues long. Germline values: CDR1 ENHRY, CDR2 SYGVKD. Here the CDR3 reads CAISGGGAADTQYF. CDR3 DNA sequence: TGTGCCATCAGTGGTGGGGGGGCCGCAGATACGCAGTATTTT.

This clonotype appeared a few times. V gene TRBV10-3 combines with J gene TRBJ2-1; a possible D gene is TRBD1 (6 bases). This CDR3 has 14 amino acids. Looked up from germline, CDR1 is ENHRY and CDR2 is SYGVKD. The V end lost 5 bases, the J end lost 5 bases, and 13 bases lay between the germline ends. CDR3 residues: CAISPSGTNNEQFF. DNA for the CDR3: TGTGCCATCAGTCCCTCCGGGACAAACAATGAGCAGTTCTTC.

This clonotype was seen many times. The chain links TRBV7-2 to TRBJ2-5, with D unresolved. CDR1 is SGHTA and CDR2 is FQGNSA in the germline V gene. The CDR3 runs 13 residues. V shed 1 base and J shed 5 bases, with 8 bases lying between them. This CDR3 is CASSLGPLETQYF. The CDR3 DNA follows: TGTGCCAGCAGCTTAGGGCCTCTGGAGACCCAGTACTTC.

This sequence joins TRBV4-3 and TRBJ1-5; D call uncertain. Germline V gene lookup returns CDR1 LGHNA and CDR2 YSLEER. This CDR3 comprises 19 residues. V was cut by 4 bases and J by 4 bases, with 26 bases left in between. The DNA for the CDR3 is TGCGCCAGCAGCCCACAAAACGTCAGGCCCGGGGAGCCAAATCAGCCCCAGCATTTT. Translated, it gives CASSPQNVRPGEPNQPQHF.